Each of the 31 T cell receptor beta chains below was sequenced from the same sample in a study of T cells in Graves' hyperthyroidism and ophthalmopathy. Regions amplified from RNA transcripts were the TCR beta CDR3 regions. The HTBI set primed first-round TCR CDR3 RT-PCR. TCRdb processed the multiplex PCR reads anew with MiXCR; each CDR3 protein has one entry. The data show a few hundred thousand distinct CDR3 sequences, approximately 18% seen once. The source material was blood. The receptor set was obtained from a woman in her 40s with Graves' ophthalmopathy.

This sequence joins TRBV5-1 and TRBJ2-2, with 9 bases that match TRBD1. From germline, CDR1 is SGHRS and CDR2 YFSETQ. V was clipped by 1 base and J by 2 bases; unmatched bases: 3. This CDR3 spans 16 amino acids. The CDR3 DNA is TGCGCCAGCAGCTTGCTGGGACAGGGAAACACCGGGGAGCTGTTTTTT. This codes for CASSLLGQGNTGELFF.

V gene TRBV30 combines with J gene TRBJ1-2; 10 bases agree with TRBD1. The CDR3 runs to 13 residues. CDR1 is GTSNPN and CDR2 is SVGIG in the germline V gene (reference sequence). V shed 4 bases and J 8 bases; nucleotides not matched to a gene: 7. The CDR3 DNA reads TGTGCCTGGATTCGACAGGGGGCTCAGGGCTACACCTTC. Its translation is CAWIRQGAQGYTF.

Worth noting for this clonotype: A much more abundant neighbour one base away suggests this may be a read error. The V call is TRBV5-1, the J call TRBJ2-5; D gene ambiguous. Trimming left V 4 bases short and J 5 bases short, with 15 bases between. The CDR3 spans 14 residues. The germline CDR1 and CDR2 sequences are SGHRS and YFSETQ. The CDR3, as DNA: TGCGCCAGCAGCGCCTCGGCGGCTTGGGAGACCCAGTACTTC. Residues: CASSASAAWETQYF.

This clonotype was observed at least ten times. This chain links TRBV12-3 or TRBV12-4 with TRBJ2-2; 8 bases fit TRBD2. CDR3 length equals 15 residues. J lost 4 bases, V lost 6 bases, and 7 bases had no gene match. The CDR3 nucleotides are TGTGCCAGCAGGGGACTAGGCATATTCACCGGGGAGCTGTTTTTT. Protein product: CASRGLGIFTGELFF.

This clonotype was counted at least ten times. The chain employs TRBV7-2 and TRBJ1-2, with 9 nucleotides matching TRBD1. CDR1 is SGHTA and CDR2 is FQGNSA in the germline V gene. J was trimmed by 2 bases and V by 0 bases; bases with no gene match: 4. The CDR3 totals 16 residues. The CDR3: CASSLARGQGNYGYTF. As DNA, the CDR3 is TGTGCCAGCAGCTTAGCGCGGGGACAGGGAAACTATGGCTACACCTTC.

This clonotype came up many times. The rearrangement uses TRBV6-2 or TRBV6-3 and TRBJ2-2; D could derive from TRBD1 or TRBD2 (5 bases each). CDR1 and CDR2 from the germline V gene are MNHEY and SVGEGT. The CDR3 extends over 12 amino acids. V gave up 7 bases and J gave up 6 bases, with 9 bases separating them. The CDR3 spells CASIGTPGELFF. The CDR3 DNA is TGTGCCAGCATCGGGACCCCCGGGGAGCTGTTTTTT.

The V and J genes are TRBV28 and TRBJ1-1, with D hard to call. The CDR3 is 12 amino acids. The ends were cut back, 11 bases at V and 0 bases at J, with 10 bases in the middle. Germline CDR1 reads MDHEN; CDR2 reads SYDVKM. For the CDR3, the DNA is TGTGCCCTCCAACAGCTGAACACTGAAGCTTTCTTT. It is translated as CALQQLNTEAFF. Complete variable domain (other parts from reference TRBV28 and TRBJ1-1): DVKVTQSSRYLVKRTGEKVFLECVQDMDHENMFWYRQDPGLGLRLIYFSYDVKMKEKGDIPEGYSVSREKKERFSLILESASTNQTSMYLCALQQLNTEAFFGQGTRLTVV.

There are a few counts of this clonotype. The rearrangement joins TRBV28 to TRBJ2-5; a possible D gene is TRBD2 (5 bases). The ends were cut back, 10 bases at V and 5 bases at J, with 29 bases in the middle. The germline gives CDR1 MDHEN, CDR2 SYDVKM. This CDR3 has 17 amino acids. The CDR3 loop is CATGMWGRLRNQETQYF. The CDR3 coding sequence is TGTGCCACCGGGATGTGGGGTCGGCTCAGAAATCAGGAGACCCAGTACTTC. Full variable domain (remainder filled in from reference TRBV28 and TRBJ2-5): DVKVTQSSRYLVKRTGEKVFLECVQDMDHENMFWYRQDPGLGLRLIYFSYDVKMKEKGDIPEGYSVSREKKERFSLILESASTNQTSMYLCATGMWGRLRNQETQYFGPGTRLLVL.

This clonotype was counted at least ten times. CDR3 sequence reads: CASSYSRSNYGYTF. CDR3 bases: TGTGCCAGCAGTTACTCGAGGTCAAACTATGGCTACACCTTC. The chain carries TRBV6-5 and TRBJ1-2; no definite D call. V dropped 0 bases and J dropped 2 bases, with 7 bases sitting between them. The CDR3 covers 14 residues. The germline V gene has CDR1 MNHEY and CDR2 SVGAGI.

This clonotype was observed at least ten times. This sequence may be a read error, since a much larger clone differs from it by one base. The CDR3 region has the DNA TGTGCCAGCGGTGAAGCGTCGGCAGCCCTTTCCTACGAGCAGTACTTC. Amino acids: CASGEASAALSYEQYF. The V gene is TRBV2, the J gene TRBJ2-7; the D is unclear. CDR1 SNHLY and CDR2 FYNNEI come from the germline V gene. The CDR3 runs to 16 residues.

This clonotype was detected many times. This chain connects TRBV6-2 or TRBV6-3 to TRBJ2-2, with D possibly matching TRBD2 (5 bases). This CDR3 contains 16 residues. The germline CDR1 and CDR2 sequences are MNHEY and SVGEGT. The V end was cut by 0 bases, the J end by 6 bases, with 14 bases between. This CDR3 is CASSYSTMRVSGELFF. The DNA of the CDR3 is TGTGCCAGCAGTTACTCAACAATGCGGGTCTCCGGGGAGCTGTTTTTT.

This clonotype showed up many times. This rearrangement joins TRBV11-3 to TRBJ2-5; 8 bases are shared with TRBD2. The CDR3 is 20 amino acids. From germline, CDR1 is SGHNT and CDR2 YENEEA. The junction had 17 bases not matched to a gene; V was cut back by 1 base and J by 1 base. CDR3 DNA: TGTGCCAGCAGCTTAGTCGGAGTGGCTAGCGGGCTGGGGCCCCAAGAGACCCAGTACTTC. Translation: CASSLVGVASGLGPQETQYF.

This clonotype has just a few counts. The rearrangement uses TRBV4-2 and TRBJ1-6, with a possible D match to TRBD1 (5 bases). The CDR3 has 17 amino acids. Germline CDR1 reads LGHNA; CDR2 reads YNFKEQ. The germline V and J ends were trimmed by 0 bases and 2 bases, with 11 bases remaining between them. CDR3 sequence: CASSQDSARAYNSPLHF. CDR3 bases: TGTGCCAGCAGCCAAGATAGCGCCAGGGCCTATAATTCACCCCTCCACTTT.

This clonotype occurred many times. The rearrangement links TRBV28 to TRBJ1-6; 7 bases match TRBD1. V dropped 2 bases and J dropped 9; count of bases not matched to a gene: 7. CDR1 is MDHEN, CDR2 SYDVKM, per germline. This CDR3 has 15 residues. This CDR3 reads CASSLGNRGRSPLHF. In DNA, the CDR3 is TGTGCCAGCAGTTTAGGGAACAGGGGTCGTTCACCCCTCCACTTT.

At least ten counts were recorded for this clonotype. This chain links TRBV2 with TRBJ1-2, with D hard to call. V lost 3 bases, J lost 7 bases, and 9 bases lay in between. This CDR3 spans 12 amino acids. Germline loops: CDR1 SNHLY, CDR2 FYNNEI. This CDR3 reads CASSDGSGGYTF. The CDR3 bases are TGTGCCAGCAGTGACGGGTCAGGTGGCTACACCTTC.

This clonotype was observed many times. The V gene is TRBV6-5, the J gene TRBJ2-1; TRBD2 agrees at 7 bases. The CDR3 consists of 15 residues. Trimming at V came to 0 bases and at J to 3 bases, leaving 2 bases not matched to a gene. From germline, CDR1 is MNHEY and CDR2 SVGAGI. The CDR3 spells CASSYSGGDYNEQFF. As DNA, the CDR3 is TGTGCCAGCAGTTACTCGGGGGGGGACTACAATGAGCAGTTCTTC.

Ten or more counts support this clonotype. The chain combines TRBV27 with TRBJ2-7; 15 nucleotides line up with TRBD2. The CDR3 runs 14 residues. Trimming at V came to 11 bases and at J to 3 bases, leaving 5 bases not matched to a gene. Germline V gene data show CDR1 as MNHEY and CDR2 as SMNVEV (reference sequence). CDR3 nucleotides: TGTGCCGGGACTAGCGGGAGGCTAAACTACGAGCAGTACTTC. It codes for CAGTSGRLNYEQYF.

This clonotype occurred many times. V gene TRBV15 combines with J gene TRBJ1-5; D unresolved. The germline gives CDR1 LNHNV, CDR2 YYDKDF (reference sequence). Trimming removed 1 base at V and 6 bases at J, with 13 bases between. The CDR3 extends over 15 amino acids. The CDR3 region has the DNA TGTGCCACCAGCAGAGCCGAAAGCGGACTTCAGCCCCAGCATTTT. Encoded protein: CATSRAESGLQPQHF.

The sample holds many counts of this clonotype. The chain employs TRBV12-3 or TRBV12-4 and TRBJ1-2; D call uncertain. V was trimmed by 0 bases and J by 4 bases, leaving 9 bases between them. There are 14 residues in the CDR3. The CDR3 DNA reads as TGTGCCAGCAGTTTAGCGGAGGAAATCTATGGCTACACCTTC. Protein product: CASSLAEEIYGYTF.

This clonotype was recorded many times. The CDR3 nucleotides read TGCGCCAGCAGCCAGTTCCCCGATGGCTACACCTTC. Encoded protein: CASSQFPDGYTF. The rearrangement uses TRBV4-1 and TRBJ1-2; no clear D. Trimming shortened V by 3 bases and J by 6 bases, and 8 bases separated the two germline ends. The CDR3 extends over 12 amino acids. Germline lookup yields CDR1 MGHRA and CDR2 YSYEKL.

The sample holds many counts of this clonotype. V gene TRBV5-1 combines with J gene TRBJ2-2; 10 bases match TRBD2. V lost 5 bases, J lost 2 bases, and 9 bases stayed unmatched. CDR1 is SGHRS and CDR2 is YFSETQ in the germline V gene. CDR3 length equals 17 residues. The CDR3 nucleotides are TGCGCCAGCAGTTTTACTAGCGGGGCGGAAAACACCGGGGAGCTGTTTTTT. Encoded protein: CASSFTSGAENTGELFF.

This clonotype showed up many times. V is TRBV19 and J is TRBJ1-2; 8 bases fit TRBD1. The CDR3 runs 15 residues. V shed 4 bases and J 6 bases; nucleotides not matched to a gene: 10. Germline CDR1 reads LNHDA; CDR2 reads SQIVND (reference sequence). CDR3 sequence reads: CASSTTRDRYNGYTF. CDR3 bases: TGTGCCAGTAGTACAACCCGGGACAGGTACAATGGCTACACCTTC. The full variable domain, its missing parts supplied by reference TRBV19 and TRBJ1-2, is DGGITQSPKYLFRKEGQNVTLSCEQNLNHDAMYWYRQDPGQGLRLIYYSQIVNDFQKGDIAEGYSVSREKKESFPLTVTSAQKNPTAFYLCASSTTRDRYNGYTFGSGTRLTVV.

This clonotype came up many times. V usage is TRBV7-2 and J usage is TRBJ2-7; 8 positions match TRBD1. The V segment lost 0 bases and the J segment 2 bases; nucleotides outside the gene matches: 3. Germline-derived CDR1 and CDR2 are SGHTA and FQGNSA. The CDR3 runs 15 residues. CDR3 residues: CASSLAPRGPYEQYF. CDR3 DNA: TGTGCCAGCAGCTTAGCGCCCAGGGGGCCCTACGAGCAGTACTTC. The full variable domain, rest sourced from reference TRBV7-2 and TRBJ2-7, is GAGVSQSPSNKVTEKGKDVELRCDPISGHTALYWYRQSLGQGLEFLIYFQGNSAPDKSGLPSDRFSAERTGGSVSTLTIQRTQQEDSAVYLCASSLAPRGPYEQYFGPGTRLTVT.

This clonotype was recorded once. The chain joins TRBV11-1 to TRBJ1-3, with D maybe TRBD1 (5 bases). This CDR3 has 16 amino acids. V was clipped by 5 bases and J by 0 bases, with 14 bases between them. In germline, CDR1 is SGHAT, CDR2 FQDESV (reference sequence). This CDR3 reads CASSPQGLSSGNTIYF. For the CDR3, the DNA is TGTGCCAGCAGCCCCCAGGGACTATCCTCTGGAAACACCATATATTTT.

At least ten counts were recorded for this clonotype. The chain couples TRBV27 to TRBJ1-1; perhaps TRBD1 as D (5 bases). The V and J ends lost 1 base and 2 bases respectively, with 17 bases between them. This CDR3 has 17 amino acids. The germline V gene encodes CDR1 MNHEY and CDR2 SMNVEV (reference sequence). CDR3 sequence (DNA): TGTGCCAGCAGTTTATGGGACCCCCGGGAAGGTAACACTGAAGCTTTCTTT. Protein sequence: CASSLWDPREGNTEAFF.

This clonotype showed up many times. The rearrangement links TRBV19 to TRBJ1-1, with D unclear. V was trimmed by 2 bases and J by 0 bases, leaving 4 bases between them. Germline assignment: CDR1 LNHDA and CDR2 SQIVND (reference sequence). The CDR3 covers 13 residues. CDR3 amino acids: CASSIRLNTEAFF. The CDR3 bases are TGTGCCAGTAGTATACGGTTGAACACTGAAGCTTTCTTT. Drawing the rest from reference TRBV19 and TRBJ1-1, the complete variable domain is DGGITQSPKYLFRKEGQNVTLSCEQNLNHDAMYWYRQDPGQGLRLIYYSQIVNDFQKGDIAEGYSVSREKKESFPLTVTSAQKNPTAFYLCASSIRLNTEAFFGQGTRLTVV.

This clonotype was seen at least ten times. CDR3 coding DNA: TGCAGCGTTGATTCGGCGGGAGGGTTAGAGACCCAGTACTTC. Amino acids: CSVDSAGGLETQYF. This sequence joins TRBV29-1 and TRBJ2-5; 9 bases match TRBD2. This CDR3 contains 14 residues. V lost 3 bases to trimming and J lost 4 bases; unmatched junction nucleotides: 6. Germline CDR1 reads SQVTM; CDR2 reads ANQGSEA.

This clonotype has ten or more counts. The chain couples TRBV30 to TRBJ1-1, with D perhaps TRBD1 (6 bases). Germline loops: CDR1 GTSNPN, CDR2 SVGIG (reference sequence). The CDR3 extends over 14 amino acids. V lost 1 base to trimming and J lost 6 bases, with 15 bases between them. The CDR3 DNA reads TGTGCCTGGAGTGAGGAGCAGGGGCTATCTGAAGCTTTCTTT. Translated, it gives CAWSEEQGLSEAFF.

This clonotype was picked up many times. This rearrangement joins TRBV12-3 or TRBV12-4 to TRBJ1-2, with D maybe TRBD1 (6 bases). This CDR3 is built from 15 residues. Between the trimmed V and J ends, which lost 5 bases and 5 bases, there was a span of 18 bases. The DNA for the CDR3 is TGTGCCAGCAGTCCCGCGGCAGGGGAAGGATATGGCTACACCTTC. Protein product: CASSPAAGEGYGYTF.

This clonotype has at least ten counts. The chain recombines TRBV12-3 or TRBV12-4 with TRBJ2-7; 9 bases agree with TRBD1. Trimming cost V 3 bases and J 5 bases; bases outside gene matches: 17. This CDR3 spans 18 amino acids. CDR3: CASSFGGTGKQKRDEQYF. The DNA for the CDR3 is TGTGCCAGCAGTTTCGGGGGGACAGGGAAACAAAAACGAGACGAGCAGTACTTC.

This clonotype was seen repeatedly, ten times or more. The chain couples TRBV9 to TRBJ1-1; 9 bases are shared with TRBD1. Germline CDR1 is SGDLS and CDR2 is YYNGEE. This CDR3 is 15 amino acids long. Germline trimming cut 0 bases from V and 4 bases from J; bases unmatched to any gene: 4. CDR3 region: CASSVETGGITEAFF. In nucleotides, the CDR3 is TGTGCCAGCAGCGTAGAAACAGGGGGCATCACTGAAGCTTTCTTT.